This TCR beta chain was sequenced in a study of patients and donors after allogeneic stem cell transplantation. Between the trimmed V and J ends, which lost 2 bases and 5 bases, there was a span of 9 bases. In germline, CDR1 is KGHDR, CDR2 SFDVKD. The CDR3 spans 14 residues. TCRdb independently ran MiXCR on the RT-PCR reads; one entry per CDR3 protein. The sample yields about 160,000 distinct CDR3 sequences, 30% to 45% seen once. This clonotype showed up just a few times. The TCR originated in a human donor who was either an allogeneic HSCT recipient or a stem cell or donor lymphocyte infusion donor (not recorded which). It is not recorded whose cells these are; they may come from a transplant donor. This sequence joins TRBV24-1 and TRBJ2-1; D possibly uses TRBD1 or TRBD2 (5 bases each). Material for sequencing was blood, either unsorted or a sorted T cell fraction (not recorded which). The CDR3 sequence: CATSDWDDNNEQFF. The CDR3 bases are TGTGCCACCAGTGATTGGGACGATAACAATGAGCAGTTCTTC.